This T cell receptor (beta chain) was sequenced in a study of control samples from healthy donors and cancer patients. TCRdb's copy holds only in-frame clones and misses some; the assay was immunoSEQ multiplex PCR. The sample holds some 51,000 clones, roughly 95% seen once. The CDR3 is 12 amino acids. From germline, CDR1 is SGHVS and CDR2 FNYEAQ. V was clipped by 2 bases and J by 5 bases; unmatched bases: 0. This chain joins TRBV7-6 and TRBJ2-7; 7 bases are shared with TRBD1. This receptor was obtained from a young woman in good health. Sequencing was carried out using blood. The CDR3 spells CASSLTGDEQYF. The CDR3 DNA is TGTGCCAGCAGCTTAACAGGGGACGAGCAGTACTTC.